This T cell receptor (beta chain) was sequenced in a study of T-cell reconstitution after alpha-beta-depleted transplantation in children (dated by TCRdb to between 2015 and 2016). Regarding the complete study: Using TCR repertoire profiling, the study followed T-cell immune reconstitution in a quantitative way in children after TCRalphabeta/CD19-depleted allogeneic hematopoietic cell transplantation.

As regards this clonotype: Its cognate antigen has yet to be identified. Base qualities were left out, and no much larger clone turns up one base away.

General findings and caveats noted by the study authors: The frequencies of hyperexpanded clones fell over the following months, and after one year, T-cell counts and TCRbeta diversity were mostly attributed to newly produced T cells. The apparently early recovery of alphabetaT-cell counts about two months after transplant reportedly depended on only several hundred rapidly expanded clones that came from non-depleted graft cells. In some patients, the high TCRbeta diversity seen at day 60 was put down to recipient T cells and intrathymic progenitors that had survived conditioning.

The library came from PCR. This sample was sequenced with an Illumina HiSeq 2500. Molecular barcoding was employed in the preparation of TCR libraries, with unique molecular identifiers being used to normalize TCRbeta repertoire quantification. TCRdb handled the public reads itself, with Q25 trimming in fastp and clone calling in MiXCR, and kept productive beta chains. Each entry merges the rows of one CDR3 protein and shows their most common DNA and genes. This sample holds just over 950,000 distinct CDR3 sequences; about 29% were observed only once. The biggest ten clones account for 25% to 35% of the sample. V ends up 2 bases short and J 7 bases short, with an unmatched junction base count of 5. Measured from the cysteine to the phenylalanine, the CDR3 is 15 residues long. This entry keeps only the CDR3 DNA: 45 bases, framed from base 1. The germline V gene yields MNHEY for CDR1 and SVGAGI for CDR2.

In the paper's terms, the treatment or condition label means: allogeneic hematopoietic cell transplantation with graft depleted of TCRalphabeta T cells and CD19 B cells. The children who served as transplant recipients had been given grafts of TCRalphabeta/CD19-depleted allogeneic hematopoietic cells. This TCR came from a boy in the first two years of life who had a stem cell transplant for SCID, so the T cells may come from the graft donor. This receptor chain uses TRBV6-5 and TRBJ1-4; 9 nucleotides in the junction match TRBD1. The input for sequencing was PBMCs, mostly from graft donor cells, taken 360 days after TCRalphabeta/CD19-depleted stem cell transplant. This receptor has the CDR3 CASSYGTGKGEKLFF. The DNA is as follows: TGTGCCAGCAGTTACGGGACAGGGAAGGGTGAAAAACTGTTTTTT.